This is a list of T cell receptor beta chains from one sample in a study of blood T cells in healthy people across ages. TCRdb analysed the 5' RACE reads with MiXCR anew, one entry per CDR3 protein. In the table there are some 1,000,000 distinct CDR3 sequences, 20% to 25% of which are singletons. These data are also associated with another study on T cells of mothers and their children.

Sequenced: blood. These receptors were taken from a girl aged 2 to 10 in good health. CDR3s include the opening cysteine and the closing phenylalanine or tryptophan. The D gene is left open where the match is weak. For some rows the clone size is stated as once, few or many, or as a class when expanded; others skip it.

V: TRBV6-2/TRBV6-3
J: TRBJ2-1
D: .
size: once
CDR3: CASSQDGRREQFF
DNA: TGTGCCAGCAGCCAGGACGGGAGACGGGAGCAGTTCTTC

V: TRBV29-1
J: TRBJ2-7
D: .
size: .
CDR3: CSVELARTPNGYEQYF
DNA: TGCAGCGTGGAACTGGCCCGGACACCGAATGGCTACGAGCAGTACTTC

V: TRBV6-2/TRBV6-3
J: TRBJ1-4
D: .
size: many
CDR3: CASSRYGPGDSTNEKLFF
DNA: TGTGCCAGCAGCCGATATGGACCAGGGGACTCAACTAATGAAAAACTGTTTTTT

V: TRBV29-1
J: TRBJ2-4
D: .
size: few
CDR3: CSVFVAQSARNIQYF
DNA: TGCAGCGTTTTCGTTGCTCAGAGTGCGCGGAACATTCAGTACTTC

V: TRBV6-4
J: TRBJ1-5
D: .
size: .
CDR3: CASSPSGGHDNQPQHF
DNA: TGTGCCAGCAGCCCCAGTGGGGGGCATGACAATCAGCCCCAGCATTTT

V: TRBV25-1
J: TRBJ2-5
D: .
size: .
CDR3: CASSESLGPHQETQYF
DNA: TGTGCCAGCAGTGAAAGTCTAGGGCCGCACCAAGAGACCCAGTACTTC

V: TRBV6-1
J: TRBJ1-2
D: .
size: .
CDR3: CASSEGGLLGYTF
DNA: TGTGCCAGCAGTGAAGGAGGGCTGTTGGGCTACACCTTC

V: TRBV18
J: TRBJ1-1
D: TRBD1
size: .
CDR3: CASSIPGQGENTEAFF
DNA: TGTGCCAGCTCAATACCGGGACAGGGGGAGAACACTGAAGCTTTCTTT

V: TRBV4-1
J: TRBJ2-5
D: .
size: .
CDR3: CASSQGEVWETQYF
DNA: TGCGCCAGCAGCCAAGGGGAGGTTTGGGAGACCCAGTACTTC

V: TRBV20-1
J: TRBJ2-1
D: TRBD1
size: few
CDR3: CSANPDRESYNEQFF
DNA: TGCAGTGCTAATCCCGACAGGGAGTCCTACAATGAGCAGTTCTTC

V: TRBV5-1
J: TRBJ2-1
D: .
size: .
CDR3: CASSPPRDKSYNEQFF
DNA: TGCGCCAGCAGCCCCCCAAGAGACAAATCCTACAATGAGCAGTTCTTC

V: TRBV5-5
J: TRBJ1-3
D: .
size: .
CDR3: CASSLEGNSGNTIYF
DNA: TGTGCCAGCAGCTTGGAGGGGAACTCTGGAAACACCATATATTTT

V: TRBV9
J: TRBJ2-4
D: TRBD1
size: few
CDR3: CASSVDPGGNIQYF
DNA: TGTGCCAGCAGCGTAGATCCAGGGGGAAACATTCAGTACTTC

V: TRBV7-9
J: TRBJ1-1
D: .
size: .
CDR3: CASSLHRDTEAFF
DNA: TGTGCCAGCAGCCTGCACAGGGACACTGAAGCTTTCTTT